This T cell receptor beta chain was captured in a study of T-cell memory formation after mild COVID-19 (dated by TCRdb to the early 2020s). For the wider study: Most TCR sequence clusters were specific to one of the two donors. Two young, previously healthy adult volunteers, one female and one male, were included in the cohort. Longitudinal TCRalpha and TCRbeta repertoire sequencing tracked T-cell clones expanding and contracting after mild COVID-19 in two donors.

Ficoll-Paque density gradient centrifugation was used to isolate PBMCs. The run used an Illumina NovaSeq 6000. TCRalpha and TCRbeta cDNA libraries were constructed by 5'RACE with constant-segment primers, with sample barcodes and unique molecular identifiers being introduced. RNA was extracted from every sample with Trizol reagent. Amplification of the libraries took two PCR steps, and the second step added a second sample barcode plus Illumina TruSeq adapters. The libraries were sequenced on an Illumina NovaSeq using 2 x 150 bp paired-end reads. The authors processed their data as follows. Reads were demultiplexed and collapsed into UMI-guided consensus sequences with migec v1.2.7. With mixcr v2.1.11, UMI consensuses were aligned to TRA and TRB V and J templates and assembled into clonotypes. A clonotype was counted as expanded or contracted only when both edgeR and NoisET called the clonotype significant, with the noise models trained on biological replicates. For edgeR calls, a false discovery rate-adjusted p below 0.01 and a log2 fold-change threshold of 1 were applied. As an exploratory analysis of dynamics, max-normalized trajectories of the 1000 most abundant clonotypes were examined by PCA with hierarchical clustering. The CD4 or CD8 phenotype of responding clones was assigned using the separately sequenced CD4+ and CD8+ repertoires. TCRdb's own reprocessing of the public reads used fastp at Q25 and MiXCR and kept productive beta chains. Merged by CDR3 protein, the rows form single entries marked with the most common genes and DNA. These V and J calls are TCRdb output, not the study's own analysis. The sample records 350,000 to 500,000 distinct CDR3 sequences, 20% of which are singletons. The ten largest clones capture approximately 8.1% of the sample.

This clonotype was detected only a few times. No antigen is known for it. No much larger clone exists at a distance of one base, and base qualities are not known. Results the study describes overall, beyond this receptor: Contracting CD4+ clones turned up mainly in the CM and EM memory subsets, whereas EMRA was where CD8+ clones were enriched. SARS-CoV-2 specificity of the second-wave clones peaking on day 37 was not confirmed. Some responding clones were detected in pre-infection memory, which suggested that pre-existing cross-reactive memory T cells had joined the SARS-CoV-2 response. Only a couple of mild cases were covered in the study, and larger cohorts including severe cases with pre-infection samples were considered necessary. Clones that contracted from day 15 to 85 showed balanced CD4/CD8 phenotypes, whereas a second wave of clones that expanded from day 15 to 37 leaned towards CD4+.

The receptor comes from an adult woman who had mild COVID-19 (a few samples of this study predate the infection). The sample titles of this study are shuffled in the database, so cell type and time point are left out; the donor was told from shared clones. The sample consisted of PBMCs or a T cell subset sorted from them (not recorded which).

The CDR3 sequence is CSARDPRQGRNQPQHF. The nucleotides read TGCAGTGCTAGAGACCCACGACAGGGAAGGAATCAGCCCCAGCATTTT. Recombination linked TRBV20-1 to TRBJ1-5, with 7 junctional bases fitting TRBD1. The CDR3 measures 16 amino acids from cysteine to phenylalanine. The CDR3 DNA has 48 bases and is translated from base 1. V is pruned by 0 bases and J by 4 bases, leaving 9 bases of the junction without a gene match. CDR1 DFQATT and CDR2 SNEGSKA are derived from the germline V gene (reference sequence).